A selection of T cell receptor beta chains follows, all from one sample in a study of T-cell memory formation after mild COVID-19. TCRdb redid the calling of the 5' RACE reads with MiXCR, one entry per CDR3 protein. The table has about 620,000 distinct CDR3 sequences, 18% seen once; the top ten hold 9.5% to 15%. The sample was PBMCs or a T cell subset sorted from them (not recorded which). The receptors stem from an adult woman who had mild COVID-19 (a few samples of this study predate the infection). Cell type and time point are not known. CDR3s include the opening cysteine and the closing phenylalanine or tryptophan. The order of the fields is clone size, V gene, J gene, D gene, CDR3 DNA, CDR3 protein. A D gene is named only where the DNA matches it firmly. Expanded clones are given a class, and other clones once, few, many or no size at all.

-,TRBV7-2,TRBJ1-2,TRBD1,TGTTCCAGCAGCCCCGACAGGGTCCGCGGCTACACCTTC,CSSSPDRVRGYTF
many,TRBV18,TRBJ2-5,-,TGTGCCAGCTCACCTGAAGAGACCCAGTACTTC,CASSPEETQYF
few,TRBV7-9,TRBJ2-7,-,TGTGCCAGCAGCTTGGGGGGAGAGGGCGAGCAGTACTTC,CASSLGGEGEQYF
-,TRBV5-4,TRBJ1-2,-,TGTGCCAGCAGCCTCCAAGGATTTGGAGATGGCTACACCTTC,CASSLQGFGDGYTF
few,TRBV12-3/TRBV12-4,TRBJ2-1,-,TGTGCCAGCACCGTAGGGGGGCCCTTGGCGAATGAGCAGTTCTTC,CASTVGGPLANEQFF
few,TRBV3-1,TRBJ2-5,TRBD1,TGTGCCAGTCGGACCGGGACAGCGTTTCTTGGGTACCAAGAGACCCAGTACTTC,CASRTGTAFLGYQETQYF
few,TRBV30,TRBJ1-5,TRBD1,TGTGCCTGGAGTGTGGGGACAGGGTCTGATCAGCCCCAGCATTTT,CAWSVGTGSDQPQHF
-,TRBV14,TRBJ2-3,-,TGTGCCAGCAGCCAAGAAATCGTCCCAGATACGCAGTATTTT,CASSQEIVPDTQYF
few,TRBV30,TRBJ1-5,-,TGTGCCTGGAGTTCGGGGAGGGGGCAGCCCCAGCATTTT,CAWSSGRGQPQHF
-,TRBV30,TRBJ2-3,-,TGTGCCTCGGCGGTCGGACTTGGGGATGATACGCAGTATTTT,CASAVGLGDDTQYF
-,TRBV5-1,TRBJ2-1,TRBD1,TGCGCCAGCAGCGGCGGACAGGGGGCTTACAATGAGCAGTTCTTC,CASSGGQGAYNEQFF
few,TRBV11-2,TRBJ2-3,-,TGTGCCAGCAGCTCCCAGGGATTGACAGATACGCAGTATTTT,CASSSQGLTDTQYF
-,TRBV7-8,TRBJ1-5,-,TGTGCCAGCAGCTTAGGGCAACTCATCAATCAGCCCCAGCATTTT,CASSLGQLINQPQHF
few,TRBV12-3/TRBV12-4,TRBJ2-5,-,TGTGCCAGCAGTCCCACACTTACAGCGAGCTTACAAGAGACCCAGTACTTC,CASSPTLTASLQETQYF
-,TRBV25-1,TRBJ1-1,-,TGTGCCAGCAGTGGTCCGATGGGTCGGGTAGCTTTCTTT,CASSGPMGRVAFF
-,TRBV27,TRBJ2-5,-,TGTGCCAGCAGTTTCGGACCAGAAGAGACCCAGTACTTC,CASSFGPEETQYF
-,TRBV20-1,TRBJ2-3,TRBD2,TGCAGTGCTAGCGGGGGGAGCACAGATACGCAGTATTTT,CSASGGSTDTQYF
few,TRBV20-1,TRBJ1-1,-,TGCAGTGCTAGTCTCAATCGGGTCACTGAAGCTTTCTTT,CSASLNRVTEAFF
few,TRBV11-2,TRBJ1-1,-,TGTGCCAGCACCCTATCTTACGGGATGAACACTGAAGCTTTCTTT,CASTLSYGMNTEAFF
few,TRBV2,TRBJ2-7,TRBD2,TGTGCCAGCGGCTCGGGGGGGAGCTCCTACGAGCAGTACTTC,CASGSGGSSYEQYF
-,TRBV2,TRBJ1-5,-,TGTGCCAGCAATCCGACAGATTATAGCAATCAGCCCCAGCATTTT,CASNPTDYSNQPQHF
few,TRBV6-5,TRBJ1-1,-,TGTGCCAGCACCTACAGGGACCGGATGACTGAAGCTTTCTTT,CASTYRDRMTEAFF
-,TRBV3-1,TRBJ1-2,-,TGTGCCAGCAGGCAAGCGTATGGCTACACCTTC,CASRQAYGYTF
-,TRBV4-1,TRBJ1-4,-,TGCGCCAGCAGCCGAGTCGGGACCCGGCAAGAAAAACTGTTTTTT,CASSRVGTRQEKLFF
-,TRBV20-1,TRBJ1-1,-,TGCAGTGCTAGAGATCCAGCAACGGGCCTGAACACTGAAGCTTTCTTT,CSARDPATGLNTEAFF
-,TRBV10-3,TRBJ2-7,TRBD1,TGTGCCATCAGTGTTGACAGGGGACCATACGAGCAGTACTTC,CAISVDRGPYEQYF
few,TRBV7-2,TRBJ2-7,-,TGTGCCAGCAGCTTAGTATCCGGGGGACTGTACGAGCAGTACTTC,CASSLVSGGLYEQYF
-,TRBV7-3,TRBJ2-3,-,TGTGCCAGCAGCTTAACAGCCCGGGGTTCGACAGATACGCAGTATTTT,CASSLTARGSTDTQYF
many,TRBV7-2,TRBJ2-1,-,TGTGCCAGCAGCTCCCTAAAGGGGGGGACTTCCTACAATGAGCAGTTCTTC,CASSSLKGGTSYNEQFF
few,TRBV9,TRBJ1-3,-,TGTGCCAGCAGCGTAAAATTCGGGACGGACCCCTCCGACGGAAACACCATATATTTT,CASSVKFGTDPSDGNTIYF
few,TRBV5-1,TRBJ2-7,-,TGCGCCAGCAGCTTAGCGACAGGAGACTCCTACGAGCAGTACTTC,CASSLATGDSYEQYF
few,TRBV15,TRBJ2-6,TRBD1,TGTGCCACCGACAGGGACGCTGGGGCCAACGTCCTGACTTTC,CATDRDAGANVLTF
few,TRBV29-1,TRBJ1-2,-,TGCAGCGTTGTTGGTGGCAGTAACTATGGCTACACCTTC,CSVVGGSNYGYTF
-,TRBV7-9,TRBJ1-2,TRBD1,TGTGCCAGCAGCCCCCCGACAGGGTTCGAGGATGGCTACACCTTC,CASSPPTGFEDGYTF
-,TRBV30,TRBJ2-3,-,TGTGCCTGGAGTGTAGGGGCAGATACGCAGTATTTT,CAWSVGADTQYF
few,TRBV24-1,TRBJ2-1,-,TGTGCCACCAGTGATTCGAAAAGCAGGGTTTCCTACAATGAGCAGTTCTTC,CATSDSKSRVSYNEQFF
-,TRBV6-5,TRBJ1-2,-,TGTGCCAGCAGTTACGGGGGGTACTATGGCTACACCTTC,CASSYGGYYGYTF
few,TRBV6-2/TRBV6-3,TRBJ2-5,TRBD1,TGTGCCAGCAGCCTGAATACAGGGGGGCCTCAAGAGACCCAGTACTTC,CASSLNTGGPQETQYF
few,TRBV4-1,TRBJ1-3,-,TGCGCCAGCAGCCGCCCGCCACCTCGGGCCGATCGCCCTACTGGAAACACCATATATTTT,CASSRPPPRADRPTGNTIYF
few,TRBV9,TRBJ2-7,-,TGTGCCAGCAGCGCGGACGAAGGCACCGGAGACGAGCAGTACTTC,CASSADEGTGDEQYF
-,TRBV11-2,TRBJ2-1,TRBD2,TGTGCCAGCAGCTTCGGGTTGGGGACTAGCGGGACCAATGAGCAGTTCTTC,CASSFGLGTSGTNEQFF
-,TRBV10-3,TRBJ1-2,-,TGTGCCATCAGTGAGTGGGGGTATGGCTACACCTTC,CAISEWGYGYTF
few,TRBV7-9,TRBJ2-7,TRBD1,TGTGCCAGCAGCTTAAGGGAAACAGGGGAAGAGCAGTACTTC,CASSLRETGEEQYF
few,TRBV28,TRBJ2-5,-,TGTGCCAGCAGAACAACACAAGAGACCCAGTACTTC,CASRTTQETQYF
few,TRBV24-1,TRBJ2-1,TRBD1,TGTGCCACCAGTGAATCGACAGGGGGGGTCTACAATGAGCAGTTCTTC,CATSESTGGVYNEQFF
-,TRBV20-1,TRBJ1-5,-,TGCAGTGCTAGAGATGAGTGGGGGACGGATAGCAATCAGCCCCAGCATTTT,CSARDEWGTDSNQPQHF
many,TRBV7-2,TRBJ2-5,-,TGTGCCAGCAGCTTTCGGAGCAGACAAGAGACCCAGTACTTC,CASSFRSRQETQYF
-,TRBV12-3/TRBV12-4,TRBJ2-1,TRBD2,TGTGCCAGCAGTTTCGGAATAGCGGGGGGCCGGTCGGATGAGCAGTTCTTC,CASSFGIAGGRSDEQFF
few,TRBV18,TRBJ1-1,-,TGTGCCAGCTCACCAGGTATATTAAGGGTCGGACTGAACACTGAAGCTTTCTTT,CASSPGILRVGLNTEAFF
-,TRBV20-1,TRBJ2-7,TRBD2,TGCAGTGCTAGAGACCCCTTCCTAGGGACTAGCGGGACTGAGCAGTACTTC,CSARDPFLGTSGTEQYF
-,TRBV24-1,TRBJ2-5,-,TGTGCCACCAGTGACAACCGTGGACCGTTGGGAGAGACCCAGTACTTC,CATSDNRGPLGETQYF
-,TRBV12-3/TRBV12-4,TRBJ2-7,-,TGTGCCAGCAGCTCCTCGGACAGATACGAGCAGTACTTC,CASSSSDRYEQYF
few,TRBV7-8,TRBJ2-1,TRBD2,TGTGCCAGCAGCTTAGATGGGACTAGCGGGTCAGGGCAGTTCTTC,CASSLDGTSGSGQFF
-,TRBV28,TRBJ1-1,-,TGTGCCAGCAGGAGGGTAAACATTGAAGCTTTCTTT,CASRRVNIEAFF
-,TRBV13,TRBJ2-6,-,TGTGCCAGCAGCTGGAAAGCGGGGGCCAACGTCCTGACTTTC,CASSWKAGANVLTF
few,TRBV5-6,TRBJ1-2,-,TGTGCCAGCAGCTTGAGGGGGACCTTTAACTATGGCTACACCTTC,CASSLRGTFNYGYTF
-,TRBV6-5,TRBJ1-2,-,TGTGCCAGCAGTTACCGGGGACGGGGCTACACCTTC,CASSYRGRGYTF